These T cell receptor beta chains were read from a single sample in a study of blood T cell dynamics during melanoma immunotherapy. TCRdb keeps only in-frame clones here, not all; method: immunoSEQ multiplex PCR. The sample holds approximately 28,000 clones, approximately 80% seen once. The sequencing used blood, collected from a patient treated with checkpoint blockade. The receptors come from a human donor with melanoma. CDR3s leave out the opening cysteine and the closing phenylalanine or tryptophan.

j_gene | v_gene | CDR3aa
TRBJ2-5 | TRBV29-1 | SVDWGWTEGQETQY
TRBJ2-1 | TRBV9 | ASSVEREQF
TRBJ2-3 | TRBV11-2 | ASSLQRAPTDTQY
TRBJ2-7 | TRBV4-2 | ASSHSETGGSYEQY
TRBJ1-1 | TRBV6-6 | ASSGRQGGDTEAF
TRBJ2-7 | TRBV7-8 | ATRERVPSYEQY
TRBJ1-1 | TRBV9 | ASSVVPGIVEAF
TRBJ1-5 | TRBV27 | ASSHRDGGNQPQH
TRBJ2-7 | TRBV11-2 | ASSLRDRAISYEQY
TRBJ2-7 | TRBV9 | ASSAGTDLGEQY
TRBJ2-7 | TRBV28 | ASSYRDYEQY
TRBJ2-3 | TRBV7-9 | ASSDHRDTQY
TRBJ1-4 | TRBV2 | ASSGTGGGEKLF
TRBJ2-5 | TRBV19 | ASSIGGTSGRETQY